This entry describes one T cell receptor beta chain. TCRdb recomputed calls from the 5' RACE reads with MiXCR, one row per CDR3 protein. The repertoire holds a few hundred thousand distinct CDR3 sequences, with 9% to 10% as singletons. Healthy Caucasians were all of the donors. This specimen belongs to a study of identical twins. The CDR3 extends over 17 amino acids. V lost 4 bases, J lost 2 bases, and 5 bases stayed unmatched. Germline V lookup: CDR1 SGHRS, CDR2 YFSETQ. Separately, the same data were catalogued under a study of yellow fever vaccine responses in identical twins. That paper adds: Twins reportedly appeared to share part of their vaccine T cell response while keeping part individual.

The V gene is TRBV5-1, the J gene TRBJ2-3, with TRBD2 matching over 15 bases. Sequencing used PBMCs. The TCR was taken from a woman aged 18-29 years in good health. In nucleotides, the CDR3 is TGCGCCAGCAGCCCTGGACTAGCGGGAGGGGCCACAGATACGCAGTATTTT. This sequence encodes CASSPGLAGGATDTQYF.